A single T cell receptor beta chain is shown here with its context. At the DNA level, this CDR3 is encoded by other sequences in the same sample as well. The source of the sample is a study of blood T cell repertoires in COVID-19. Turning to the study itself: Acute and convalescent COVID-19 specimens originated in the United States, Italy and Spain. The cDNA or gDNA used as material had been derived from T cells, B-cell-depleted T cells, or PBMCs.

Clones were sequenced by immunoSEQ multiplex PCR, and TCRdb holds only the in-frame ones, with some missing. This table holds 310,000 or so clones, roughly 90% found once. Trimming stripped 3 bases from V and 1 base from J, with 6 bases between. The CDR3 totals 13 residues. Germline lookup yields CDR1 SGHAT and CDR2 FQNNGV. The origin of this receptor is a young woman with COVID-19, enrolled during active disease. The chain uses TRBV11-2 and TRBJ1-1; D is uncertain. Sequencing was performed on peripheral blood. The CDR3 loop is CASSFSGNTEAFF. The DNA of the CDR3 is TGTGCCAGCAGCTTTTCAGGGAACACTGAAGCTTTCTTT.